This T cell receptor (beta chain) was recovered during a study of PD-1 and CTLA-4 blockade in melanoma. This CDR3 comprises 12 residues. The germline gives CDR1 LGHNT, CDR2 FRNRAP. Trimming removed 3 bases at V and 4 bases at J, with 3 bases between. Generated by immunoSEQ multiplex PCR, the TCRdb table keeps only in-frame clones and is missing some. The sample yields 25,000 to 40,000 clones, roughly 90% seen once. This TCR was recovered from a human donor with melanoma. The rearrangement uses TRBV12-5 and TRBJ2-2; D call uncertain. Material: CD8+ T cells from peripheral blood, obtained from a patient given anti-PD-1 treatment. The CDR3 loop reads CASGFTTGELFF. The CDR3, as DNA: TGTGCTAGTGGTTTTACCACCGGGGAGCTGTTTTTT.